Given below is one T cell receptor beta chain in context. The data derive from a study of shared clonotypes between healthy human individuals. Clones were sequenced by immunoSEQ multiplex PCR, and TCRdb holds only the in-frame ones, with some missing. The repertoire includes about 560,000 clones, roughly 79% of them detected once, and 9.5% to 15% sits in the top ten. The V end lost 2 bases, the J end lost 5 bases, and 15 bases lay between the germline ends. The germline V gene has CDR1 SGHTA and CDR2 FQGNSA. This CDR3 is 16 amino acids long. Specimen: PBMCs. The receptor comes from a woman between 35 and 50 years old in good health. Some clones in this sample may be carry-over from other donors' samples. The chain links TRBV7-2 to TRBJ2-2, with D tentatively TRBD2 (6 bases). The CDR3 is CASSLPSGSLTGELFF. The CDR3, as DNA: TGTGCCAGCAGCTTACCGTCCGGGAGTCTGACCGGGGAGCTGTTTTTT.